These 25 T cell receptor beta chains share one sample of origin, sequenced in a study of blood T cell repertoires in COVID-19. The assay was immunoSEQ multiplex PCR, and TCRdb's table has in-frame clones only and misses some. The sample comprises 75,000 or so clones, 80% of which are singletons, and 4.5% to 7% rests with the top ten. The specimen sequenced was peripheral blood. These receptor sequences come from a man in his fifties or sixties with active or convalescent COVID-19.

The rearrangement joins TRBV7-2 to TRBJ2-5, with 10 bases lining up with TRBD2. J gave up 3 bases and V 2 bases, and 9 bases lay outside the gene matches. The CDR3 totals 17 residues. Germline V gives CDR1 SGHTA, CDR2 FQGNSA. CDR3 in amino acids: CASSLNGASGGKETQYF. In DNA, the CDR3 is TGTGCCAGCAGCTTAAATGGGGCTAGCGGGGGTAAAGAGACCCAGTACTTC.

The chain couples TRBV5-8 to TRBJ2-1, with 7 positions matching TRBD2. The J segment lost 2 bases and the V segment lost 4 bases, leaving 6 bases of the junction unmatched. Germline V gives CDR1 SGHTS, CDR2 YDEGEE. This CDR3 has 15 residues. The CDR3 DNA follows: TGTGCCAGCAGCGTGCGGGGGAGTCCCTACAATGAGCAGTTCTTC. Amino acids: CASSVRGSPYNEQFF.

J is TRBJ1-1 and V is TRBV10-3; D might be TRBD1 (6 bases). Germline V gene sequence: CDR1 ENHRY, CDR2 SYGVKD. The CDR3 covers 15 residues. V was shortened by 3 bases and J by 4 bases, with 15 bases between the two germline ends. CDR3 in DNA: TGTGCCATCAGTGACAGTGGACAGCTCCGCACTGAAGCTTTCTTT. It specifies CAISDSGQLRTEAFF.

V and J are TRBV2 and TRBJ1-6; 8 positions match TRBD1. This CDR3 has 15 residues. The ends lost 5 bases at V and 5 bases at J; junction bases unmatched: 5. Germline V gene lookup returns CDR1 SNHLY and CDR2 FYNNEI. The CDR3: CASSLRTGNNSPLHF. In nucleotides, the CDR3 is TGTGCCAGCAGTCTTCGGACAGGGAATAATTCACCCCTCCACTTT.

This clone was counted a single time. The chain has TRBV4-3 and TRBJ2-2; 8 bases are a match to TRBD2. The CDR3 extends over 16 amino acids. V shed 4 bases and J 5 bases; nucleotides not matched to a gene: 9. CDR1 and CDR2 (germline): LGHNA, YSLEER. In DNA, the CDR3 is TGCGCCAGCAGCCTCGCAGCGGGGGAACGAACCGGGGAGCTGTTTTTT. Protein: CASSLAAGERTGELFF.

The V and J genes are TRBV5-4 and TRBJ2-3; 13 positions match TRBD2. J lost 10 bases, V lost 4 bases, and 12 bases had no gene match. The germline CDR1 and CDR2 sequences are SGHNT and YYREEE (reference sequence). The length of the CDR3 is 16 residues. CDR3 nucleotides: TGTGCCAGCAGCCCCTATACTAGCGGGGGGGACGAGGCGCAGTATTTT. Translation: CASSPYTSGGDEAQYF. Together with reference TRBV5-4 and TRBJ2-3, the CDR3 gives the full variable domain: ETGVTQSPTHLIKTRGQQVTLRCSSQSGHNTVSWYQQALGQGPQFIFQYYREEENGRGNFPPRFSGLQFPNYSSELNVNALELDDSALYLCASSPYTSGGDEAQYFGPGTRLTVL.

V and J are TRBV18 and TRBJ2-7; 9 bases match TRBD1. The germline CDR1 and CDR2 sequences are KGHSH and LQKENI. The CDR3 sequence is 15 residues long. Losses at the gene ends were 4 bases for V and 3 bases for J; bases not matched to a gene: 7. The CDR3 region has the DNA TGTGCCAGCTCACGATCACAGGGGGCAGTCTACGAGCAGTACTTC. Translated: CASSRSQGAVYEQYF.

This clone came up a few times. The chain's CDR3 is CASSEGQGSNQPQHF. DNA of the CDR3: TGTGCCAGCAGCGAGGGACAGGGGAGCAATCAGCCCCAGCATTTT. The genes are TRBV9 and TRBJ1-5; 10 nucleotides line up with TRBD1. Germline values: CDR1 SGDLS, CDR2 YYNGEE. The CDR3 spans 15 residues. Losses at the gene ends were 3 bases for V and 1 base for J; bases not matched to a gene: 1. Variable domain in full (rest from reference TRBV9 and TRBJ1-5): DSGVTQTPKHLITATGQRVTLRCSPRSGDLSVYWYQQSLDQGLQFLIQYYNGEERAKGNILERFSAQQFPDLHSELNLSSLELGDSALYFCASSEGQGSNQPQHFGDGTRLSIL.

The V gene is TRBV10-3, the J gene TRBJ1-1; 8 positions match TRBD1. Germline-derived CDR1 and CDR2 are ENHRY and SYGVKD. The V segment lost 4 bases and the J segment 0 bases; nucleotides outside the gene matches: 4. This CDR3 spans 15 amino acids. Written as DNA, the CDR3 is TGTGCCATCAGTGGCTTGACAGGGGTGAACACTGAAGCTTTCTTT. It yields the protein CAISGLTGVNTEAFF.

This clone came up once. V usage is TRBV7-8 and J usage is TRBJ2-7; 12 bases align to TRBD1. V lost 5 bases and J lost 6; bases outside the gene matches: 11. Germline CDR1 is SGHVS and CDR2 is FQNEAQ. The CDR3 has 16 residues. The CDR3 spells CASSPRPGTGGGEQYF. In DNA form, the CDR3 reads TGTGCCAGCAGCCCGCGCCCCGGGACAGGGGGCGGCGAGCAGTACTTC.

This chain uses TRBV9 with TRBJ2-3; no definite D call. Germline lookup yields CDR1 SGDLS and CDR2 YYNGEE. V lost 4 bases, J lost 9 bases, and 9 bases lay in between. The CDR3 totals 11 residues. CDR3 amino acids: CASSLGGTQYF. In nucleotides, the CDR3 is TGTGCCAGCAGCCTAGGTGGCACGCAGTATTTT.

The rearrangement joins TRBV18 to TRBJ2-3; the D gene is possibly TRBD1 (6 bases). The ends were cut back, 0 bases at V and 0 bases at J, with 13 bases in the middle. This CDR3 comprises 17 residues. CDR1 and CDR2 from the germline V gene are KGHSH and LQKENI. CDR3 DNA sequence: TGTGCCAGCTCACCACCGATAACAGGGCCTAGCACAGATACGCAGTATTTT. It encodes CASSPPITGPSTDTQYF.

J is TRBJ2-2 and V is TRBV7-2; TRBD2 matches at 9 bases. Germline CDR1 is SGHTA and CDR2 is FQGNSA. This CDR3 has 16 amino acids. V was clipped by 1 base and J by 2 bases; unmatched bases: 2. The CDR3 region has the DNA TGTGCCAGCAGCTTAGAGCGGGGGGCAAACACCGGGGAGCTGTTTTTT. Encoded protein: CASSLERGANTGELFF. The complete variable domain, with remaining parts taken from reference TRBV7-2 and TRBJ2-2, reads GAGVSQSPSNKVTEKGKDVELRCDPISGHTALYWYRQSLGQGLEFLIYFQGNSAPDKSGLPSDRFSAERTGGSVSTLTIQRTQQEDSAVYLCASSLERGANTGELFFGEGSRLTVL.

The chain is built from TRBV6-1 and TRBJ2-5; possible D gene TRBD1, 5 bases. The CDR3 covers 14 residues. Trimming removed 0 bases at V and 6 bases at J, with 11 bases between. Germline loops: CDR1 MNHNS, CDR2 SASEGT. The CDR3 nucleotides read TGTGCCAGCAGTGAAGCCGCAGGGCTGAAGACCCAGTACTTC. Translated, it gives CASSEAAGLKTQYF.

The V and J genes are TRBV18 and TRBJ1-2, with D hard to call. Germline V gene lookup returns CDR1 KGHSH and CDR2 LQKENI. V was shortened by 3 bases and J by 0 bases, with 8 bases between the two germline ends. The CDR3 has 14 residues. CDR3 loop: CASSPADSNYGYTF. CDR3 sequence (DNA): TGTGCCAGCTCACCGGCGGACTCTAACTATGGCTACACCTTC.

This chain uses TRBV7-8 with TRBJ1-4; D gene ambiguous. There are 15 residues in the CDR3. CDR1 SGHVS and CDR2 FQNEAQ come from the germline V gene. The ends were cut back, 5 bases at V and 5 bases at J, with 15 bases in the middle. CDR3: CASSPTEVPNEKLFF. In DNA form, the CDR3 reads TGTGCCAGCAGCCCCACGGAGGTTCCAAATGAAAAACTGTTTTTT.

The chain is built from TRBV10-3 and TRBJ1-2; 9 bases agree with TRBD1. The CDR3 runs 13 residues. Germline V gives CDR1 ENHRY, CDR2 SYGVKD. J was trimmed by 9 bases and V by 10 bases; bases with no gene match: 12. The CDR3 coding sequence is TGTGCCACCCAAAAGGACAGGGGAGATAGCTACACCTTC. It is translated as CATQKDRGDSYTF.

This clone was detected only a few times. The gene calls are TRBV30 and TRBJ2-3, with a tentative D call TRBD2 (7 bases). The CDR3 extends over 16 amino acids. Germline V lookup: CDR1 GTSNPN, CDR2 SVGIG (reference sequence). V dropped 0 bases and J dropped 0 bases, with 13 bases sitting between them. The CDR3 region is CAWSVGGGSSTDTQYF. The CDR3 DNA sequence: TGTGCCTGGAGTGTAGGGGGGGGGTCTAGCACAGATACGCAGTATTTT.

This chain uses TRBV5-1 with TRBJ1-1; 9 bases agree with TRBD1. The CDR3 is 17 amino acids. The germline V gene encodes CDR1 SGHRS and CDR2 YFSETQ. V lost 5 bases, J lost 3 bases, and 14 bases stayed unmatched. The CDR3, as DNA: TGCGCCAGCAGTGCCCCGGGACAGGGCAAACGGGACACTGAAGCTTTCTTT. Protein sequence: CASSAPGQGKRDTEAFF.

This clone has a handful of counts. The V and J genes are TRBV2 and TRBJ1-5; 8 bases fit TRBD1. The germline V gene encodes CDR1 SNHLY and CDR2 FYNNEI. This CDR3 region has 14 residues. With 6 bases clipped from V and 6 bases from J, the junction kept 7 bases outside the gene matches. The CDR3 DNA sequence: TGTGCCAGCAGACAGCAGGGGGCGGGTCAGCCCCAGCATTTT. Protein: CASRQQGAGQPQHF.

The gene calls are TRBV7-6 and TRBJ2-7, with TRBD1 identical over 9 bases. Per germline, CDR1 SGHVS and CDR2 FNYEAQ. J lost 6 bases, V lost 5 bases, and 8 bases had no gene match. The CDR3 runs to 14 residues. The CDR3 region has the DNA TGTGCCAGCAGCCCCGGGACAGGGACCTCCGAGCAGTACTTC. Protein sequence: CASSPGTGTSEQYF.

The chain recombines TRBV5-6 with TRBJ1-5; D is perhaps TRBD1 (5 bases). The length of the CDR3 is 16 residues. Germline V gives CDR1 SGHDT, CDR2 YYEEEE. The ends were cut back, 3 bases at V and 0 bases at J, with 13 bases in the middle. The CDR3: CASSSQQEYSNQPQHF. Written as DNA, the CDR3 is TGTGCCAGCAGCTCACAACAGGAATATAGCAATCAGCCCCAGCATTTT.

V is TRBV2 and J is TRBJ1-1; possibly TRBD1 for D (5 bases). CDR3 length: 14 amino acids. Germline lookup yields CDR1 SNHLY and CDR2 FYNNEI. Between the trimmed V and J ends, which lost 5 bases and 10 bases, there was a span of 20 bases. CDR3 region: CASSPQGGVRGAFF. The DNA of the CDR3 is TGTGCCAGCAGTCCCCAGGGAGGGGTAAGGGGAGCTTTCTTT.

The chain links TRBV10-3 to TRBJ1-5, with unresolved D. The CDR3 is made up of 13 amino acids. Trimming removed 4 bases from V and 4 bases from J, with 8 bases in between. The germline gives CDR1 ENHRY, CDR2 SYGVKD. The CDR3 DNA reads as TGTGCCATCAGTGGAGGGCCAAATCAGCCCCAGCATTTT. Encoded protein: CAISGGPNQPQHF.

The chain joins TRBV5-6 to TRBJ1-1; D perhaps matches TRBD1 (5 bases). CDR1 and CDR2 from the germline V gene are SGHDT and YYEEEE. V lost 2 bases and J lost 3, with 14 bases in between. The CDR3 is made up of 15 amino acids. Here the CDR3 reads CASSFQQGRDTEAFF. CDR3 DNA sequence: TGTGCCAGCAGCTTTCAGCAGGGCAGGGACACTGAAGCTTTCTTT.